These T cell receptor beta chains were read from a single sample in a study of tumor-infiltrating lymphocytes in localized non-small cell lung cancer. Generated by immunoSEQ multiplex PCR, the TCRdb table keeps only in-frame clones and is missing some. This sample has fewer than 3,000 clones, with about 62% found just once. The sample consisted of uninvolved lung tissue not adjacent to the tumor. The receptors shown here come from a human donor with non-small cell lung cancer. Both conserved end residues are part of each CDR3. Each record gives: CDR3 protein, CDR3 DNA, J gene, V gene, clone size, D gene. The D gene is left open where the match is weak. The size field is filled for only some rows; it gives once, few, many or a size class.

CDR3: CASSLNSLGETQYF
DNA: TGCGCCAGCAGCTTGAACAGCTTGGGGGAGACCCAGTACTTC
J: TRBJ2-5
V: TRBV5-1
size: -
D: -

CDR3: CASSQDGYYGYTF
DNA: TGTGCCAGCAGCCAGGACGGGTACTATGGCTACACCTTC
J: TRBJ1-2
V: TRBV6-1
size: few
D: -

CDR3: CSVDPDGDTGELFF
DNA: TGCAGCGTTGACCCGGACGGAGACACCGGGGAGCTGTTTTTT
J: TRBJ2-2
V: TRBV29-1
size: few
D: -

CDR3: CASRRTGSQETQYF
DNA: TGCGCCAGCAGACGAACAGGCTCTCAAGAGACCCAGTACTTC
J: TRBJ2-5
V: TRBV5-1
size: once
D: -

CDR3: CASSEKGTSGRYNEQFF
DNA: TGTGCCAGCAGTGAGAAGGGTACTAGCGGGAGGTACAATGAGCAGTTCTTC
J: TRBJ2-1
V: TRBV25-1
size: -
D: TRBD2

CDR3: CAWSVQGNQPQHF
DNA: TGTGCCTGGAGTGTACAGGGTAATCAGCCCCAGCATTTT
J: TRBJ1-5
V: TRBV30
size: -
D: -

CDR3: CAWSPSPLALGVSTDTQYF
DNA: TGTGCCTGGAGTCCCAGCCCACTAGCCTTGGGAGTAAGCACAGATACGCAGTATTTT
J: TRBJ2-3
V: TRBV30
size: -
D: -

CDR3: CASSAGQQGDTQYF
DNA: TGTGCCAGCAGCGCGGGACAGCAAGGAGATACGCAGTATTTT
J: TRBJ2-3
V: TRBV9
size: -
D: TRBD1

CDR3: CASSRRELNEQFF
DNA: TGTGCCAGTAGTAGGCGGGAGCTGAATGAGCAGTTCTTC
J: TRBJ2-1
V: TRBV19
size: few
D: TRBD2

CDR3: CASSSRTGGYEQYF
DNA: TGCGCCAGCAGCTCAAGGACAGGGGGCTACGAGCAGTACTTC
J: TRBJ2-7
V: TRBV4-1
size: few
D: TRBD1

CDR3: CASSSQGTDTQYF
DNA: TGCGCCAGCAGCTCACAGGGGACAGATACGCAGTATTTT
J: TRBJ2-3
V: TRBV5-1
size: -
D: TRBD1

CDR3: CASSLALAGDSFSYEQYF
DNA: TGTGCCAGCAGCTTAGCGCTAGCGGGAGACTCCTTCTCCTACGAGCAGTACTTC
J: TRBJ2-7
V: TRBV7-2
size: -
D: TRBD2

CDR3: CASSRDGTYEQYF
DNA: TGTGCCAGCAGCCGGGACGGAACCTACGAGCAGTACTTC
J: TRBJ2-7
V: TRBV9
size: -
D: -

CDR3: CSVATGETQYF
DNA: TGCAGCGTTGCAACAGGGGAGACCCAGTACTTC
J: TRBJ2-5
V: TRBV29-1
size: -
D: -

CDR3: CSVEGGGPTSEQYF
DNA: TGCAGCGTCGAAGGGGGAGGTCCAACGAGCGAGCAGTACTTC
J: TRBJ2-7
V: TRBV29-1
size: -
D: -

CDR3: CASSVGLSGPYEQYF
DNA: TGTGCCAGCAGCGTAGGTCTTAGCGGCCCCTACGAGCAGTACTTC
J: TRBJ2-7
V: TRBV9
size: once
D: -

CDR3: CASQIIAGWGDGYTF
DNA: TGTGCCAGTCAGATAATCGCTGGATGGGGGGACGGCTACACCTTC
J: TRBJ1-2
V: TRBV19
size: few
D: -

CDR3: CASRTQEVNYEQYF
DNA: TGTGCCTCCCGGACCCAAGAGGTGAATTACGAGCAGTACTTC
J: TRBJ2-7
V: TRBV30
size: -
D: -

CDR3: CSAPKEETQYF
DNA: TGCAGTGCTCCGAAAGAAGAGACCCAGTACTTC
J: TRBJ2-5
V: TRBV20-1
size: -
D: -

CDR3: CASSQMGTVLSYEQYF
DNA: TGCGCCAGCAGTCAGATGGGGACAGTGCTCTCCTACGAGCAGTACTTC
J: TRBJ2-7
V: TRBV23-1
size: -
D: TRBD1

CDR3: CASSPGQTTYEQYF
DNA: TGTGCCAGCAGTCCCGGACAAACCACCTACGAGCAGTACTTC
J: TRBJ2-7
V: TRBV6-6
size: -
D: -

CDR3: CASSVDTLGEGRKETQYF
DNA: TGTGCCAGCAGCGTAGATACGTTGGGGGAGGGCCGGAAAGAGACCCAGTACTTC
J: TRBJ2-5
V: TRBV9
size: once
D: TRBD2

CDR3: CASSLAGSQETQYF
DNA: TGCGCCAGCAGCTTGGCAGGGAGCCAAGAGACCCAGTACTTC
J: TRBJ2-5
V: TRBV5-1
size: -
D: -

CDR3: CASHGEREGNNEQFF
DNA: TGTGCCAGCCACGGTGAGCGGGAGGGCAACAATGAGCAGTTCTTC
J: TRBJ2-1
V: TRBV28
size: -
D: TRBD2

CDR3: CASSLYKGLYYGYTF
DNA: TGTGCCAGCAGTTTATATAAGGGGCTGTACTATGGCTACACCTTC
J: TRBJ1-2
V: TRBV28
size: -
D: -

CDR3: CASSTGTSGETQYF
DNA: TGTGCCAGCAGCACCGGGACTAGCGGGGAGACCCAGTACTTC
J: TRBJ2-5
V: TRBV5-6
size: -
D: TRBD2

CDR3: CSALWMREAFF
DNA: TGCAGTGCTCTCTGGATGAGGGAAGCTTTCTTT
J: TRBJ1-1
V: TRBV20-1
size: -
D: -

CDR3: CASSGPLRGDNQPQHF
DNA: TGTGCCAGCAGTGGTCCCCTCAGGGGGGACAATCAGCCCCAGCATTTT
J: TRBJ1-5
V: TRBV25-1
size: -
D: TRBD1

CDR3: CAISEVADTQYF
DNA: TGTGCCATCAGTGAAGTAGCAGATACGCAGTATTTT
J: TRBJ2-3
V: TRBV10-3
size: medium-sized
D: -

CDR3: CAWSGTGNTEAFF
DNA: TGTGCCTGGAGTGGGACGGGGAACACTGAAGCTTTCTTT
J: TRBJ1-1
V: TRBV30
size: -
D: -

CDR3: CAWSTERAGTTDTQYF
DNA: TGTGCCTGGAGTACCGAACGGGCGGGGACCACAGATACGCAGTATTTT
J: TRBJ2-3
V: TRBV30
size: -
D: -

CDR3: CASSFGLNTEAFF
DNA: TGTGCCAGCAGTTTCGGGTTGAACACTGAAGCTTTCTTT
J: TRBJ1-1
V: TRBV28
size: -
D: -

CDR3: CAWSVTGEYGYTF
DNA: TGTGCCTGGAGTGTTACAGGGGAGTATGGCTACACCTTC
J: TRBJ1-2
V: TRBV30
size: -
D: TRBD1

CDR3: CASSPSGENIQYF
DNA: TGCGCCAGCAGCCCTAGCGGAGAAAACATTCAGTACTTC
J: TRBJ2-4
V: TRBV4-1
size: -
D: TRBD2

CDR3: CASSLSEFASYGYTF
DNA: TGTGCCAGCAGCCTCTCTGAATTCGCGAGCTATGGCTACACCTTC
J: TRBJ1-2
V: TRBV7-6
size: -
D: -